This entry describes one T cell receptor (beta chain). This specimen belongs to a study of T cell changes during pregnancy in multiple sclerosis. Assay used: immunoSEQ multiplex PCR; TCRdb lists only in-frame clones, some missing. Of 70,000 to 95,000 clones in the sample, approximately 92% were seen once. The sample here was peripheral blood, taken in the first trimester of pregnancy. This TCR was sampled from a female donor with multiple sclerosis, enrolled in a pregnancy study.

CDR3 sequence reads: CASSYPNGTGLGEQYF. The CDR3 DNA is TGTGCCAGCAGTTACCCCAACGGGACGGGACTAGGGGAGCAGTACTTC. The V gene is TRBV6-5, the J gene TRBJ2-7, with TRBD2 matching over 8 bases. The V gene's germline CDR1 is MNHEY and CDR2 SVGAGI. V trimming: 2 bases; J trimming: 7 bases; junction bases outside the gene matches: 13. The CDR3 loop spans 16 amino acids.